This T cell receptor (beta chain) was sequenced for a study of blood T cell repertoires in COVID-19. Study information: Spain, Italy and the United States supplied samples that represented acute and convalescent COVID-19.

Trimming pared 2 bases from V and 8 bases from J, leaving 5 bases between. Germline loops: CDR1 SGHKS, CDR2 YYEKEE (reference sequence). This CDR3 spans 11 amino acids. Using immunoSEQ multiplex PCR, the repertoire was profiled, and TCRdb retains in-frame clones only, with some absent. Counted here are some 200,000 clones, over 75% occurring once; the ten biggest clones make up about 5%. The genes are TRBV5-5 and TRBJ2-1; unclear D gene. The sample was peripheral blood. The clonotype comes from a woman aged 35 to 49 with acute or convalescent COVID-19. The CDR3 region is CASSLFYEQFF. The CDR3 DNA sequence: TGTGCCAGCAGCTTATTCTATGAGCAGTTCTTC.